This T cell receptor beta chain was identified during a study of cytomegalovirus exposure and HLA in healthy donors (TCRdb year 2017). Notes on the research overall: An earlier analysis of some 500 of the donors reported roughly 300 Gb of sequence data and about 100 million unique TCR beta sequences from roughly 200 million T cells. A later analysis re-analyzed previously published TCR beta repertoires from approximately 700 donors and added high-resolution HLA genotyping to study TCR occurrence patterns. Rather than using new phenotypic data, the later analysis identified candidate immune exposures from TCR beta sequences and from how often those sequences occurred across donors. Among the approximately 400 genotyped donors, 81% belonged to the genetic ancestry cluster associated with self-reported Caucasian donors. Roughly 5 DR-DQ haplotypes were handled as single units for association and clustering because linkage in the cohort was strong. Donor age, sex, ethnicity and CMV serostatus were compiled together with the repertoire data. Across approximately 400 genotyped donors of the cohort, an average of about 240,000 unique TCR beta nucleotide sequences per donor were sequenced, and 15% to 20% of those sequences were non-productive. In addition to the first cohort of approximately 670 subjects, a separate validation cohort of approximately 130 different subjects was used. The aim of the study was to test whether cataloging public T cell receptors could identify signatures of past pathogen exposure. Using immunosequencing, the study profiled T cell repertoires from some 670 subjects and related those repertoires to cytomegalovirus serostatus. An early release that covered about 600 HLA-typed donors contained approximately 300 gigabases of sequencing data and roughly 84 million unique TCR sequences. Every repertoire in the discovery cohort had been generated on one and the same sequencing platform. In a later genetic analysis, genome-wide SNP genotypes for about 55% of the roughly 670 donors were used, and that subset was treated as a discovery cohort. Class I and class II HLA loci were covered by the typing at four-digit resolution. The study combined high-throughput TCR immunosequencing, statistical association of individual TCRs with disease status, and machine learning to predict cytomegalovirus infection status. An earlier analysis of 587 of the donors applied high-throughput TCR beta sequencing to assess whether each TCR beta V gene segment acted as functional or pseudogenic. The number of typed donors differed by locus: about 620-640 for A, B, C, DRB1 and DQB1; approximately 520 for DQA1; 606 for DPA1; and about 450 for DPB1. The paper's findings and limits, for the study overall: CMV serostatus was the only immune exposure information available for the cohort. The authors suggested that the approach could potentially be extended to other disease states and immunological phenotypes. Assigning TCR associations to individual alleles was difficult when HLA alleles, especially DR and DQ, strongly co-occurred. HLA typing was unavailable for some donors at each locus, so association tests used only the typed subset. Some IMGT-functional V segments, including TRBV6-2 and TRBV6-3, could not be told apart with the 87-base-pair reads, so those segments were excluded. Several of the top co-occurrence clusters appeared to be linked to parvovirus B19, influenza, CMV and Epstein-Barr virus, according to a later analysis. The study gave a list of under 200 TCR beta chains associated with cytomegalovirus. Linkage disequilibrium might explain the correlated functional status among segregating V segments, but an unknown experimental factor could not be ruled out. In a later genetic analysis, fewer N-insertions in productive TCRs were reported among donors in an Asian-associated ancestry cluster than the roughly 640-donor mean. While some public TCRs were present in many individuals, most TCR sequences turned up only very rarely across donors. A few of the identified cytomegalovirus-associated TCR beta chains were confirmed in vitro to be specific for cytomegalovirus antigens. A further reported finding was that TCR beta sequences accurately predicted the HLA-A and HLA-B alleles for most subjects in the first cohort. V-gene and J-gene trimming of TCR beta chains was associated with a missense DCLRE1C variant in a later genetic analysis, and the association was replicated in an independent cohort. Seventeen rarely observed V segments, including chromosome 9 orphons, were excluded from the earlier analysis of some 590 of the donors because counts were too low. The classifier was reported to diagnose cytomegalovirus status with high specificity and sensitivity in both the original and validation cohorts. This cohort had only TCR beta chains sequenced, and the lack of alpha or paired-chain data limited which features could be detected. The presence/absence analyses assumed that sequencing depth was roughly uniform across donors, and that assumption may not be true. In a later analysis, most CMV-associated TCR beta chains were found to appear HLA-restricted, with HLA associations seemingly driven largely by CMV exposure. The sequencing pipeline was judged likely to have produced a cluster of highly shared sequence variants as a technical artifact. A later analysis found that TCR association rates varied across HLA loci, with DRB1 alleles showing the most associated TCRs and HLA-C alleles the fewest. An earlier analysis of some 590 of the donors showed that most TCR beta V segments appeared in productive rearrangements either about 87% or about 30% of the time, which broadly matched IMGT annotations. A later analysis found that HLA-associated TCR beta chains were more clonally expanded and had lower generation probabilities than equally common non-associated chains. At a false discovery rate of 0.05, a later analysis linked 16,951 TCR beta sequences to specific HLA alleles.

The CDR3 sequence holds 18 residues, the cysteine and phenylalanine included. The sequence is cut down to CDR3 DNA, 54 bases in frame from base 1. The junction shows trimming of 3 bases on V and 2 bases on J, plus 21 bases between the germline ends. Sequences SNHLY (CDR1) and FYNNEI (CDR2) are obtained from the germline V gene. The library was obtained by the immunoSEQ multiplex PCR assay. For the multiplex PCR, a mixture combining 60 forward primers for TCR Vbeta segments and 13 reverse primers for TCR Jbeta segments was used. The CDR3 region of rearranged TCR beta genes was amplified from genomic DNA by a multiplex PCR assay. The amplified TCR beta libraries were sequenced on the Illumina HiSeq System as 87-base-pair reads. The source study handled its data this way. A later analysis counted about 76 million unique TCR beta chains across the 550 to 800 repertoires, and 9.5 million to 11 million of these chains were shared by at least two donors. Raw reads were error-corrected and collapsed into unique sequences with a nearest-neighbor algorithm that merged closely related sequences to remove PCR and sequencing errors. To assign V, D and J gene segments, CDR3 sequences were aligned to IMGT reference sequences. For a sequence to be retained, a match of at least six nucleotides was required to both a V gene segment and a J gene segment. Rearrangements were classified as productive when the CDR3 lacked stop codons and remained in frame with V and J, and all other rearrangements were classified as non-productive. CDR3 was defined according to IMGT convention as the region running from the second conserved V-encoded cysteine to the conserved J-encoded phenylalanine. The earlier analysis of 500 to 750 of the donors excluded any sequence lacking an unambiguous match to a single V gene segment. An earlier analysis of approximately 590 of the donors called V segments functional above 56.7% productive rearrangements and segregating when the between-donor standard deviation exceeded 5%. To diagnose cytomegalovirus status from the catalog of TCR beta chain sequences, a statistical classification framework was built. In a later analysis, V and J genes were assigned by comparing TCR nucleotide sequences against IMGT/GENE-DB human TR gene sequences. The TCRdist pipeline was used in a later analysis to assign CDR3 sequences and most-parsimonious VDJ recombination scenarios. In a later analysis, each TCR beta chain was defined by its CDR3 amino acid sequence together with its V-gene family, and reads lacking a unique V-gene family were excluded. As a way to deal with suspected cross-contamination and a sequencing artifact, a later analysis dropped approximately 590 nucleotide sequences that were highly shared and had low generation probability. In a later analysis, a clonal expansion index was calculated for each public chain from normalized within-repertoire ranks of inferred template counts. Generation probabilities in a later analysis came from a VDJ recombination model fitted to out-of-frame rearrangements, and those results were checked against IGoR. In a later analysis, TCR-TCR, TCR-HLA and TCR-CMV co-occurrence was scored with hypergeometric tests, and a repertoire-size bias correction was applied to TCR pairs. To estimate false discovery rates, a later analysis permuted the HLA or CMV assignments 20 times. In a later analysis, co-occurring TCRs were grouped using DBSCAN, with TCRdist sequence similarity added in when clustering inside HLA-allele-positive subsets. Co-occurrence clustering excluded repertoires with fewer than 30,000 or more than 120,000 public chains, plus five with anomalous nucleotide sharing. Imported from immuneACCESS, the table was reduced by TCRdb to in-frame sequences with V and J called. These copies leave out some clones; in studies compared against another copy, an unresolved V gene accounts for under half, and the cause of the remainder is not known. V and J calls and clone size are those listed in that table; D and trimming were worked out from the DNA. For this sample the table gives around 39,000 clones, of which around 77% were detected only once. The top ten clones comprise more than 1.3% of the sample.

The cohort was made up of approximately 700 healthy bone marrow donors. Cohort members were all nominally healthy when sampled, although unrecorded immune exposures were likely present. The donor was CMV seronegative and was included in the group of 352 seronegative cohort members. A peripheral blood sample was collected from each donor, and TCR beta sequencing was performed on peripheral blood mononuclear cells. Genomic DNA was extracted from the blood cell samples with the Qiagen DNeasy Blood Extraction Kit. Comment on this clone: Its antigen is currently not known. Qualities for individual bases were not recorded, and no much larger clone is one base off.

Recombination connected TRBV2 to TRBJ2-3; tentative D gene TRBD1, with 6 bases matching. The receptor was derived from a man aged 30-40 years in good health and CMV-seronegative. The sequenced sample consisted of PBMCs. This receptor has the CDR3 CASSDWDEDSFYTDTQYF. The DNA is TGTGCCAGCAGTGACTGGGATGAGGACAGTTTTTACACAGATACGCAGTATTTT. Beyond the CDR3, the reference TRBV2 and TRBJ2-3 genes provide the residues; the full variable domain reads: EPEVTQTPSHQVTQMGQEVILRCVPISNHLYFYWYRQILGQKVEFLVSFYNNEISEKSEIFDDQFSVERPDGSNFTLKIRSTKLEDSAMYFCASSDWDEDSFYTDTQYFGPGTRLTVL.